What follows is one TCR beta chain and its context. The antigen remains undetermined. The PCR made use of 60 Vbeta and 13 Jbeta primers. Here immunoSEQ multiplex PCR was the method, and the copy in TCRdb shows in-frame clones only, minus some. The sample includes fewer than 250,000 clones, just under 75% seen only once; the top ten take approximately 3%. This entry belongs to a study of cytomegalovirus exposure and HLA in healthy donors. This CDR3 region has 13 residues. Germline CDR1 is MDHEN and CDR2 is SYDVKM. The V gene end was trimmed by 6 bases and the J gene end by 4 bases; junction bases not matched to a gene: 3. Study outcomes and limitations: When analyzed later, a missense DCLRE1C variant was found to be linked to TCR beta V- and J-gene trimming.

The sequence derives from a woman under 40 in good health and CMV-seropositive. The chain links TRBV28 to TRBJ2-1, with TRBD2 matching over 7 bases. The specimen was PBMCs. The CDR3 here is CASRGSGYNEQFF. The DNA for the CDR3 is TGTGCCAGCAGAGGTAGCGGGTACAATGAGCAGTTCTTC.